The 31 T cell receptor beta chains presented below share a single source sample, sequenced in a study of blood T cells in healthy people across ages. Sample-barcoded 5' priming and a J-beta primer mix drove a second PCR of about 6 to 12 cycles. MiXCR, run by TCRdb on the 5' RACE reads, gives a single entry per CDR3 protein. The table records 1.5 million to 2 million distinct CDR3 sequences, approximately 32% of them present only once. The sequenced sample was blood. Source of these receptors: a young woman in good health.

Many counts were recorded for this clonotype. CDR3 DNA: TGTGCCAGCAGTCCTACGCGAACCACCTACGAGCAGTACTTC. Protein product: CASSPTRTTYEQYF. This chain joins TRBV6-2 or TRBV6-3 and TRBJ2-7; no firm D call. Trimming cost V 5 bases and J 2 bases, with 13 bases left between them. The CDR3 sequence is 14 residues long. The germline V gene encodes CDR1 MNHEY and CDR2 SVGEGT.

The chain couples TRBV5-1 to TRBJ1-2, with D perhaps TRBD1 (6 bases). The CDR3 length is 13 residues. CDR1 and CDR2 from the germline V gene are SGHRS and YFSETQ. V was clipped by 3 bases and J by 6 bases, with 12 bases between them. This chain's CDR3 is CASSWGRSDGYTF. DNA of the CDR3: TGCGCCAGCAGCTGGGGGCGGTCGGATGGCTACACCTTC. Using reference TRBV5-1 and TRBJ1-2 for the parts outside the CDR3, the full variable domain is KAGVTQTPRYLIKTRGQQVTLSCSPISGHRSVSWYQQTPGQGLQFLFEYFSETQRNKGNFPGRFSGRQFSNSRSEMNVSTLELGDSALYLCASSWGRSDGYTFGSGTRLTVV.

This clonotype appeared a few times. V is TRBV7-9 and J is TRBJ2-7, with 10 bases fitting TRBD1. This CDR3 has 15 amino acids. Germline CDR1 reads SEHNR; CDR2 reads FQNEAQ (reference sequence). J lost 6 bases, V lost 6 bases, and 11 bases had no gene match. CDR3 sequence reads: CASSNRDRGSGEQYF. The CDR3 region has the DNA TGTGCCAGCAGTAACAGGGACAGGGGCTCAGGCGAGCAGTACTTC.

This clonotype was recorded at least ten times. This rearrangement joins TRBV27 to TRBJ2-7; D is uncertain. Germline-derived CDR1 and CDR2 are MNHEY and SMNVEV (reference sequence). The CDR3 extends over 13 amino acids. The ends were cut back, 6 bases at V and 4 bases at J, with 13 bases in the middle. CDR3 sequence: CASSLGVLYEQYF. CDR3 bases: TGTGCCAGCAGCTTAGGAGTCCTTTACGAGCAGTACTTC.

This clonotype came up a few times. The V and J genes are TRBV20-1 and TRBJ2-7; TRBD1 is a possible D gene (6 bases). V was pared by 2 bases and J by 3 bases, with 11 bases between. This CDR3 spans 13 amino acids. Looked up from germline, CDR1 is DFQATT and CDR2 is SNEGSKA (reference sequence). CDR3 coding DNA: TGCAGTGCTAGATCGACAGGAGACTACGAGCAGTACTTC. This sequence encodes CSARSTGDYEQYF.

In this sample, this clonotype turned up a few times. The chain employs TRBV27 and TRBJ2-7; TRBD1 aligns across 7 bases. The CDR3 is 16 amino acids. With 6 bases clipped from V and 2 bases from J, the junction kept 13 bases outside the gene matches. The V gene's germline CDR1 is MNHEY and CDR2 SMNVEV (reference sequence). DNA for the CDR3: TGTGCCAGCAGCCCCATACAGGGGTCAACACCCTACGAGCAGTACTTC. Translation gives CASSPIQGSTPYEQYF.

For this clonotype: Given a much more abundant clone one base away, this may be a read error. CDR3 sequence reads: CAIAITGIETQYF. The CDR3 nucleotides read TGTGCCATCGCCATAACAGGGATAGAGACCCAGTACTTC. The chain uses TRBV10-3 and TRBJ2-5; tentative D call: TRBD1 (6 bases). Germline V CDR1 and CDR2: ENHRY, SYGVKD. V lost 8 bases and J lost 4, with 14 bases in between. CDR3 size: 13 residues.

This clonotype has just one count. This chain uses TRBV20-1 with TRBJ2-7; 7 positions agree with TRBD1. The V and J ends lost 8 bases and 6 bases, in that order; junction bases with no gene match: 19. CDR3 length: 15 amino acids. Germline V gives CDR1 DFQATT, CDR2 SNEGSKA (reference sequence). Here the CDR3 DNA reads TGCAGTACTAACATCTATGGGACAGCATACTGCGAGCAGTACTTC. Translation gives CSTNIYGTAYCEQYF.

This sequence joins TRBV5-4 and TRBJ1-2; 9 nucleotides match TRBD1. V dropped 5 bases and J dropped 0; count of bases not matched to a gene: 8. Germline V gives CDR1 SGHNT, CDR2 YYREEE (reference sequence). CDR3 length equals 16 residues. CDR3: CASRTDRGKANYGYTF. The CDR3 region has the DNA TGTGCCAGCAGAACGGACAGGGGCAAGGCTAACTATGGCTACACCTTC.

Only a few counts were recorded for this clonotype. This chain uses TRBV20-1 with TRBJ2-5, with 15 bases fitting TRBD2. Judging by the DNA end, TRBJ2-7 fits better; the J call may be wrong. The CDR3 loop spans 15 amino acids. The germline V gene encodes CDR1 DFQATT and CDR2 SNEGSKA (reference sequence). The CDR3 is CSARDGLAGGSEQYF. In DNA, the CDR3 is TGCAGTGCTAGAGACGGACTAGCGGGAGGGTCCGAGCAGTACTTC.

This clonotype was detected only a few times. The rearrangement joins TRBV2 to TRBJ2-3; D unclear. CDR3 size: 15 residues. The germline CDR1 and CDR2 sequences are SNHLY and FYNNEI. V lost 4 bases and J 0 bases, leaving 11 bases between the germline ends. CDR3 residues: CASSGRLTSTDTQYF. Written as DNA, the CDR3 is TGTGCCAGCAGTGGACGGCTAACCAGCACAGATACGCAGTATTTT.

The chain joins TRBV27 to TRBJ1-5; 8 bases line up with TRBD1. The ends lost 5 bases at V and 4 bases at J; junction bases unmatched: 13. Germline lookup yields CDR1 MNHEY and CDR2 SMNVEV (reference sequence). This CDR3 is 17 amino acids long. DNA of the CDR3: TGTGCCAGCAGTGGGACAGGCTGGGGGTCCGGTAATCAGCCCCAGCATTTT. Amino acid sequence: CASSGTGWGSGNQPQHF.

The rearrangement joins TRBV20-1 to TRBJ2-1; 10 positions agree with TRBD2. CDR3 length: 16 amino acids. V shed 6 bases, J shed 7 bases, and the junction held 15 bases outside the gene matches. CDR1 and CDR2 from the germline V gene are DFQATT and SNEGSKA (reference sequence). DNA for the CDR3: TGCAGTGCCGAGGAGAGGAGCGGGGGGGGCCTAAATGAGCAGTTCTTC. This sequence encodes CSAEERSGGGLNEQFF.

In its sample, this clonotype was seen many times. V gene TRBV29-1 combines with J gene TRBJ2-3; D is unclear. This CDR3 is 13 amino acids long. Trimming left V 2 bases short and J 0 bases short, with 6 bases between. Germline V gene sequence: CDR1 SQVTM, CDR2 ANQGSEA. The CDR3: CSVEPPSTDTQYF. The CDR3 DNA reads TGCAGCGTTGAACCCCCGAGCACAGATACGCAGTATTTT.

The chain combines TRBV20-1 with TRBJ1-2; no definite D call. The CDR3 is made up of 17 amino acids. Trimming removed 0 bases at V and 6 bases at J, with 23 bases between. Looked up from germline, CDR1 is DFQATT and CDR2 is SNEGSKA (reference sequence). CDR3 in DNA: TGCAGTGCTAGAGAGTTAATCACAAGTAAGAAGTCCGATGGCTACACCTTC. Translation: CSARELITSKKSDGYTF.

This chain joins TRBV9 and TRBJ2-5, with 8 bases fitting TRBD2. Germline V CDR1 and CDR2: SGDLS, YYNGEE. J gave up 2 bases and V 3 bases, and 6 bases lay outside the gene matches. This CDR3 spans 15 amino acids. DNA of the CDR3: TGTGCCAGCAGCGCCGCGGGGGGTACTCAAGAGACCCAGTACTTC. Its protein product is CASSAAGGTQETQYF.

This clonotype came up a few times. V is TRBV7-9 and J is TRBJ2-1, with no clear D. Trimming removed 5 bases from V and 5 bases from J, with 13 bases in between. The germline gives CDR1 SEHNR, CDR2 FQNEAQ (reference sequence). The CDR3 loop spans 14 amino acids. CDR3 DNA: TGTGCCAGCAGCGGCACGGGTCCGAACAATGAGCAGTTCTTC. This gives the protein CASSGTGPNNEQFF.

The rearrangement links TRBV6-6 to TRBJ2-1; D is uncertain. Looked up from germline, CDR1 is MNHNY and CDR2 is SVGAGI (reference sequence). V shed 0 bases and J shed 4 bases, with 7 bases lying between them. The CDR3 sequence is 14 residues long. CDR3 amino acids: CASSYSPGYNEQFF. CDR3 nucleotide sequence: TGTGCCAGCAGTTACTCACCCGGGTACAATGAGCAGTTCTTC.

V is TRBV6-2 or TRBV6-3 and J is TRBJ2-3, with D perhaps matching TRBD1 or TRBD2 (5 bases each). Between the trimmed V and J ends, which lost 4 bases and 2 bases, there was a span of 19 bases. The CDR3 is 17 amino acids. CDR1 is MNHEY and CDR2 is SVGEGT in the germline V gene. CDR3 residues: CASSCRRGREPTDTQYF. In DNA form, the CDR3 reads TGTGCCAGCAGTTGCCGACGAGGCAGGGAGCCCACAGATACGCAGTATTTT.

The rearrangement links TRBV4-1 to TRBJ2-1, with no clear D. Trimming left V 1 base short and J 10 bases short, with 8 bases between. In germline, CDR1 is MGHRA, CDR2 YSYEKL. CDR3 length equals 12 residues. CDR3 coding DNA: TGCGCCAGCAGCCAAGTGAACACAGAGCAGTTCTTC. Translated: CASSQVNTEQFF.

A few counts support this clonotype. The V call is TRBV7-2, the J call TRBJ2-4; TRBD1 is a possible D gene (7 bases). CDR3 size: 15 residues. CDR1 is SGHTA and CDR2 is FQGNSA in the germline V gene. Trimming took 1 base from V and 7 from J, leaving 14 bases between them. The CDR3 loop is CASSLGRAGGNIQYF. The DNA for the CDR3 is TGTGCCAGCAGCTTAGGAAGGGCAGGGGGGAACATTCAGTACTTC. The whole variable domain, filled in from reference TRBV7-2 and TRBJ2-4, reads GAGVSQSPSNKVTEKGKDVELRCDPISGHTALYWYRQSLGQGLEFLIYFQGNSAPDKSGLPSDRFSAERTGGSVSTLTIQRTQQEDSAVYLCASSLGRAGGNIQYFGAGTRLSVL.

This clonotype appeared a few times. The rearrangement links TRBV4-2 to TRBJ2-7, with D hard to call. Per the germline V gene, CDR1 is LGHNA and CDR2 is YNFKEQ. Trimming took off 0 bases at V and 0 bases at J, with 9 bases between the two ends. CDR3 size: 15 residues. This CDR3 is CASSQEQESSYEQYF. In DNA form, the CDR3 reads TGTGCCAGCAGCCAAGAGCAGGAAAGCTCCTACGAGCAGTACTTC.

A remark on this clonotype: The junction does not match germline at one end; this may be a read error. As DNA, the CDR3 is TGCGCCGGCAGTTACCTGACAGGGGACTATGGCTACACCTTC. This translates into CAGSYLTGDYGYTF. This chain uses TRBV5-1 with TRBJ1-2, with 8 bases matching TRBD1. Per the germline V gene, CDR1 is SGHRS and CDR2 is YFSETQ. The CDR3 has 14 amino acids.

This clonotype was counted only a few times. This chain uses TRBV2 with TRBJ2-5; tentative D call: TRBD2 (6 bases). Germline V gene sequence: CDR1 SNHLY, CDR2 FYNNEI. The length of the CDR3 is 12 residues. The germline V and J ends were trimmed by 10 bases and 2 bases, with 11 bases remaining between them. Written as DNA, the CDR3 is TGTGCCATAAGACTAGGACAAGAGACCCAGTACTTC. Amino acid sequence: CAIRLGQETQYF.

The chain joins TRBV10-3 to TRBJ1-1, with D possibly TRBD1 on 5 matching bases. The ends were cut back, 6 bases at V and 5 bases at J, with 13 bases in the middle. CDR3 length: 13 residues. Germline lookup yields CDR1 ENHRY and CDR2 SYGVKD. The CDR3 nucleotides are TGTGCCATCAGCGAACAGGCTATGACTGAAGCTTTCTTT. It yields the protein CAISEQAMTEAFF.

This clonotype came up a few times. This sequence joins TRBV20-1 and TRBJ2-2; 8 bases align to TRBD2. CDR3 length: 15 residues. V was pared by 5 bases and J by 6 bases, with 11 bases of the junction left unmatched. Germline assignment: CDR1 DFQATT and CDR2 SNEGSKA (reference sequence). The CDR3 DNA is TGCAGTGCTCCTAACCCCGGGGGGGCGGCCGGGGAGCTGTTTTTT. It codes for CSAPNPGGAAGELFF.

The CDR3 DNA reads as TGTGCCAGCAGGCCTGGGGGACACAACCAAGAGACCCAGTACTTC. Its protein product is CASRPGGHNQETQYF. This chain connects TRBV7-9 to TRBJ2-5, with a possible D match to TRBD1 (6 bases). V was trimmed by 6 bases and J by 0 bases, leaving 14 bases between them. The CDR3 is 15 residues long. CDR1 and CDR2 (germline): SEHNR, FQNEAQ (reference sequence). Combining the CDR3 with reference TRBV7-9 and TRBJ2-5 gives the whole variable domain DTGVSQNPRHKITKRGQNVTFRCDPISEHNRLYWYRQTLGQGPEFLTYFQNEAQLEKSRLLSDRFSAERPKGSFSTLEIQRTEQGDSAMYLCASRPGGHNQETQYFGPGTRLLVL.

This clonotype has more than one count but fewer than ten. CDR3 protein: CASSYSGHGRNTEAFF. The CDR3 DNA sequence: TGTGCCAGCAGTTACAGCGGACACGGGAGGAACACTGAAGCTTTCTTT. The chain combines TRBV6-2 or TRBV6-3 with TRBJ1-1; D possibly corresponds to TRBD1 (5 bases). Trimming cost V 2 bases and J 1 base, with 14 bases left between them. The CDR3 length is 16 residues. Germline values: CDR1 MNHEY, CDR2 SVGEGT.

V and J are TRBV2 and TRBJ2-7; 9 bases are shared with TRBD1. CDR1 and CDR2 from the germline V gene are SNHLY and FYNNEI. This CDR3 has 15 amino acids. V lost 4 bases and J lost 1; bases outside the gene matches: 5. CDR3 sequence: CASSGEQGASYEQYF. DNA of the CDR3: TGTGCCAGCAGTGGGGAACAGGGGGCATCCTACGAGCAGTACTTC.

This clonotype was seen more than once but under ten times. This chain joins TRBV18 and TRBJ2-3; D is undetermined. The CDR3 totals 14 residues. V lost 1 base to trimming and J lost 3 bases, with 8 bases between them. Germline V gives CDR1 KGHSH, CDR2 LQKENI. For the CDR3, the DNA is TGTGCCAGCTCACCACGACGGAATACAGATACGCAGTATTTT. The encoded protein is CASSPRRNTDTQYF.

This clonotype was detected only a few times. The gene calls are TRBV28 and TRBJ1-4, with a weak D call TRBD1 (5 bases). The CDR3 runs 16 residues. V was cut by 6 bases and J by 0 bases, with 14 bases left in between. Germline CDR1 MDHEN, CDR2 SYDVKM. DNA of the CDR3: TGTGCCAGCAGACTAGGCGGGGACCCAACTAATGAAAAACTGTTTTTT. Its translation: CASRLGGDPTNEKLFF.